Listed below are T cell receptor beta chains from one sample, sequenced in a study of T cells after yellow fever vaccination. TCRdb analysed the 5' RACE reads with MiXCR anew, one entry per CDR3 protein. The sample has a few hundred thousand distinct CDR3 sequences, about 17% seen once. The material sequenced was PBMCs, taken about 5 days after the first yellow fever vaccination. The receptors were gathered from a man younger than 35 who received the YFV17D yellow fever vaccine. CDR3s include the opening cysteine and the closing phenylalanine or tryptophan. D genes are given only for firm matches. Rows give clone size only sometimes, using once, few, many, or a class for an expanded clone.

cdr3_aa cdr3_nt j_call v_call clone_size d_call
CASKRDRGLSGEQFF TGTGCCAGTAAACGAGACAGGGGGCTAAGTGGTGAGCAGTTCTTC TRBJ2-1 TRBV19 - TRBD1
CASSHRVTQPLHF TGCGCCAGCAGCCACCGGGTGACTCAACCCCTCCACTTT TRBJ1-6 TRBV4-1 few -
CASSLDHQSAAYNSPLHF TGTGCCAGCAGCTTAGATCATCAGTCGGCGGCATATAATTCACCCCTCCACTTT TRBJ1-6 TRBV11-2 - -
CASRRRETQYF TGTGCCAGCAGGAGAAGGGAGACCCAGTACTTC TRBJ2-5 TRBV6-1 - -
CASSDWTGPSSYNEQFF TGTGCCAGCAGTGACTGGACAGGGCCTTCATCCTACAATGAGCAGTTCTTC TRBJ2-1 TRBV6-2/TRBV6-3 few TRBD1
CSARSQGATNEKLFF TGCAGTGCTAGATCTCAGGGTGCAACTAATGAAAAACTGTTTTTT TRBJ1-4 TRBV20-1 - -
CASSLFEFSGQETQYF TGTGCCAGCAGCTTATTTGAGTTCAGCGGACAAGAGACCCAGTACTTC TRBJ2-5 TRBV7-9 - -
CASSFTPGANYGYTF TGTGCCAGCAGTTTTACCCCAGGAGCTAACTATGGCTACACCTTC TRBJ1-2 TRBV27 few -
CASSSPRLAGGQETQYF TGTGCCAGCAGCTCTCCACGACTAGCGGGGGGTCAAGAGACCCAGTACTTC TRBJ2-5 TRBV11-2 - TRBD2
CASSRPGLAGFPDTQYF TGTGCCAGCAGTCGCCCGGGACTAGCGGGGTTTCCAGATACGCAGTATTTT TRBJ2-3 TRBV27 few TRBD2
CASSEIAERGTDTQYF TGTGCCAGCAGTGAAATAGCGGAGCGGGGCACAGATACGCAGTATTTT TRBJ2-3 TRBV2 - -
CASGSGTSPGDTQYF TGCGCCAGCGGCTCCGGGACTAGCCCCGGGGATACGCAGTATTTT TRBJ2-3 TRBV5-1 - TRBD2
CASSWDRAETQYF TGTGCCAGCAGTTGGGACAGGGCGGAGACCCAGTACTTC TRBJ2-5 TRBV5-4 many TRBD1
CASSIQGWGEAFF TGTGCCAGCAGCATACAGGGCTGGGGTGAAGCTTTCTTT TRBJ1-1 TRBV7-2 - -
CSARDVLAGGPTYNEQFF TGCAGTGCTAGAGATGTGCTAGCGGGGGGTCCTACCTACAATGAGCAGTTCTTC TRBJ2-1 TRBV20-1 few TRBD2
CASSPSSLTGVNTTDTQYF TGTGCCAGCTCACCCAGTTCCCTAACAGGGGTCAACACCACAGATACGCAGTATTTT TRBJ2-3 TRBV18 few TRBD1
CASSPQLIRDGWAEAFF TGTGCCAGCTCACCACAATTAATCAGGGATGGATGGGCTGAAGCTTTCTTT TRBJ1-1 TRBV18 few -
CASSVETGAVTEAFF TGTGCCAGCAGCGTAGAGACAGGGGCGGTAACTGAAGCTTTCTTT TRBJ1-1 TRBV9 - TRBD1
CASSLSVGRPTGELFF TGTGCCAGCAGCTTGTCGGTAGGGAGGCCCACCGGGGAGCTGTTTTTT TRBJ2-2 TRBV5-5 few -
CASVSLGGFEQYF TGTGCCAGCGTCTCCCTGGGGGGGTTCGAGCAGTACTTC TRBJ2-7 TRBV6-2/TRBV6-3 few TRBD2
CASSLFPPQGANEQFF TGCGCCAGCAGCCTTTTCCCGCCCCAGGGGGCTAATGAGCAGTTCTTC TRBJ2-1 TRBV4-3 many TRBD1
CASSGQGYEQYF TGTGCCAGCAGCGGACAGGGGTACGAGCAGTACTTC TRBJ2-7 TRBV3-1 many TRBD1
CASSLNIPGQGAFF TGTGCCAGCAGCTTGAACATTCCGGGACAGGGAGCTTTCTTT TRBJ1-1 TRBV5-4 - TRBD1
CASSLWVQGTDQYF TGCGCCAGCAGCTTGTGGGTCCAGGGGACAGACCAGTACTTC TRBJ2-5 TRBV5-1 few TRBD1
CASRENWDSKTQHF TGTGCCAGCAGAGAGAATTGGGACAGTAAGACCCAGCACTTC TRBJ2-5 TRBV28 once TRBD1
CASTSQRGGPSYNEQFF TGTGCCAGCACTTCCCAGCGGGGGGGCCCCTCCTACAATGAGCAGTTCTTC TRBJ2-1 TRBV25-1 - TRBD2
CASSFLDREGEKLFF TGTGCCAGCAGCTTTTTGGACAGGGAAGGTGAAAAACTGTTTTTT TRBJ1-4 TRBV7-9 - TRBD1